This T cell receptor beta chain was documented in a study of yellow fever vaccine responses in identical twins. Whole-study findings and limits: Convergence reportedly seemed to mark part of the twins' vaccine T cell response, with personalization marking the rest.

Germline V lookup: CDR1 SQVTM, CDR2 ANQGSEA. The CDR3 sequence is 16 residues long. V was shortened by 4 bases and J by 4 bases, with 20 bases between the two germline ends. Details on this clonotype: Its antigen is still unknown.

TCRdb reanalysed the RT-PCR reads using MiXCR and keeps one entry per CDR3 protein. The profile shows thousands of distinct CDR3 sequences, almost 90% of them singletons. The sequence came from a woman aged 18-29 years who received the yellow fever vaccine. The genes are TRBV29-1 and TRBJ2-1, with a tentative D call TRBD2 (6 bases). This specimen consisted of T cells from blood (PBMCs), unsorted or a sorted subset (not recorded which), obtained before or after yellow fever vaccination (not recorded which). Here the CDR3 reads CSVAHSRLEGYNEQFF. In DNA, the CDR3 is TGCAGCGTTGCCCACTCCCGACTAGAGGGGTACAATGAGCAGTTCTTC.